This T cell receptor (beta chain) came from a study of blood T cell repertoires in COVID-19. The sample holds one count of this clone. The authors' processing: Reference gene primer amplification gave nucleated cell count estimates. Sequencing used immunoSEQ multiplex PCR; TCRdb keeps in-frame clones, though not all of them. That table supplies the V and J calls and clone size; D and trimming were determined from the DNA. The sample shows about 160,000 clones, 75% to 85% of them seen only once. The germline V and J ends were trimmed by 4 bases and 6 bases, with 12 bases remaining between them. Looked up from germline, CDR1 is GTSNPN and CDR2 is SVGIG (reference sequence). The CDR3 is 13 amino acids.

This rearrangement joins TRBV30 to TRBJ2-2, with D maybe TRBD2 (5 bases). Sequencing was done on a sample of PBMCs or T cells enriched from blood (not recorded which). This receptor was obtained from a woman aged 55-70 years who had recovered from COVID-19. This chain's CDR3 is CAWTEMRAGELFF. In DNA, the CDR3 is TGTGCCTGGACCGAAATGAGGGCCGGGGAGCTGTTTTTT.